A selection of T cell receptor beta chains follows, all from one sample in a study of cytomegalovirus exposure and HLA in healthy donors. Clones were read by immunoSEQ multiplex PCR, and TCRdb kept only the in-frame ones, dropping some. The profile shows approximately 120,000 clones, over 65% of them singletons. The sample consisted of PBMCs. The receptor source for this set is a man over 45 in good health and CMV-seronegative. The CDR3 runs from the conserved cysteine through the conserved F or W. Fields, in order: clone size, J gene, V gene, D gene, CDR3 length, CDR3 DNA, CDR3 protein. The D gene is left open where the match is weak. Some rows have no size entry. The others give once, few or many, or a class for an expanded clone.

NA | TRBJ2-1 | TRBV6-6 | TRBD1 | 14 | TGTGCCAGCAGTCAGCGGGACAGGGAGAATGAGCAGTTCTTC | CASSQRDRENEQFF
NA | TRBJ2-3 | TRBV20-1 | NA | 9 | TGCAGTGCTAGGGCGGATGTAGAATTC | CSARADVEF
NA | TRBJ1-1 | TRBV5-6 | NA | 14 | TGTGCCAGCAGCTTGGGGGCCTTGAACACTGAAGCTTTCTTT | CASSLGALNTEAFF
NA | TRBJ2-1 | TRBV11-1 | TRBD2 | 16 | TGTGCCAGCAGCCCAAGGACTAGCGGGGGGGCGGTTCTGCAGTTCTTC | CASSPRTSGGAVLQFF
NA | TRBJ2-2 | TRBV11-2 | NA | 16 | TGTGCCAGCAGCTTAGGTCCGGGTGGATACACCGGGGAGCTGTTTTTT | CASSLGPGGYTGELFF
NA | TRBJ1-4 | TRBV7-2 | TRBD1 | 15 | TGTGCCAGCAGCTTCCAGGGGGCAAGTAATGAAAAACTGTTTTTT | CASSFQGASNEKLFF
once | TRBJ2-2 | TRBV7-6 | NA | 16 | TGTGCCAGCAGCTTAAGTTCGGGACAAAACACCGGGGAGCTGTTTTTT | CASSLSSGQNTGELFF
NA | TRBJ2-2 | TRBV11-3 | NA | 15 | TGTGCCAGCAGCGCAGGAGGGCCGAACACCGGGGAGCTGTTTTTT | CASSAGGPNTGELFF
NA | TRBJ2-1 | TRBV7-2 | TRBD2 | 15 | TGTGCCAGCAGCTTAGGTCCCGGGGGGAACAATGAGCAGTTCTTC | CASSLGPGGNNEQFF
NA | TRBJ1-2 | TRBV5-1 | TRBD1 | 15 | TGCGCCAGCAGCTTGGTAGGACAGGGGGTTTCTGGCTACACCTTC | CASSLVGQGVSGYTF